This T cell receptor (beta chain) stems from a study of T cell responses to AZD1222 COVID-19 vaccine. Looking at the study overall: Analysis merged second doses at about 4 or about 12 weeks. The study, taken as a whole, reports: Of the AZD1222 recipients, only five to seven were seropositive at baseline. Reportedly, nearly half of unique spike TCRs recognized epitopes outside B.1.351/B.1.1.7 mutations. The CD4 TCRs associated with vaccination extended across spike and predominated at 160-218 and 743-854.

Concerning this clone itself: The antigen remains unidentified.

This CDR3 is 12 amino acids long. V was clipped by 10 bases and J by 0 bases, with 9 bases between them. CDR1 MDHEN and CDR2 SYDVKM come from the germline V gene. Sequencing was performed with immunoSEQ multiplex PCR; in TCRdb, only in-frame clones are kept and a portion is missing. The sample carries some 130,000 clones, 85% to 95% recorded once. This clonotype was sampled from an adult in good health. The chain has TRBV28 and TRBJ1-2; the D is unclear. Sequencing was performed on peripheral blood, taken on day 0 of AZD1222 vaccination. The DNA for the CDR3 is TGTGCCACCTTGAGGTCTAACTATGGCTACACCTTC. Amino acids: CATLRSNYGYTF.